Listed below are T cell receptor beta chains from one sample, sequenced in a study of blood T cell repertoires in COVID-19. Libraries were prepared by immunoSEQ multiplex PCR; TCRdb keeps only in-frame clonotypes and omits some of them. This table has under 95,000 clones, about 86% appearing once. The sample consisted of peripheral blood. These TCRs come from a man older than 75 in a cohort sampled during active COVID-19. Both conserved end residues are trimmed from each CDR3. Rows give clone size only sometimes, using once, few, many, or a class for an expanded clone.

TRBJ1-5 TRBV27 few ASSPQKTGGGQPQH
TRBJ1-4 TRBV7-6 few ASSLAVSGGADEKLF
TRBJ2-5 TRBV13 - ASSLGRGGPETQY
TRBJ1-4 TRBV6-1 - ASSGRQGTTNEKLF
TRBJ2-5 TRBV2 - ASRQGQETQY
TRBJ2-2 TRBV7-7 once ASSFSGGTGELF
TRBJ1-4 TRBV5-4 - ASSLGQGLGEKLF
TRBJ1-2 TRBV19 few ASSPMTGTEDGYT
TRBJ1-3 TRBV18 - ASSPGALAGNTIY
TRBJ1-1 TRBV14 few ASSQVGQTEAF
TRBJ2-5 TRBV5-6 - ASSYTGTSKGFYQETQY
TRBJ1-5 TRBV18 - ASSPPGGGNQPQH
TRBJ2-3 TRBV15 - ATSGGGVSTDTQY